The 22 T cell receptor beta chains listed next were all sequenced from one sample in a study of blood T cells in healthy people across ages. A J-beta primer mix and a sample-barcoded 5' primer were used in a second PCR of about 6 to 12 cycles. TCRdb re-called the 5' RACE reads through MiXCR, storing one row per CDR3 protein. The sample includes 750,000 to 950,000 distinct CDR3 sequences, 53% seen only once; the top ten take approximately 40%. The sequencing sample was made of blood. Source of these receptors: a man older than 75 in good health.

CDR3 protein: CASSEGPSGTIHRYAYF. The CDR3 region has the DNA TGCGCCAGCAGTGAGGGTCCTAGCGGGACCATCCACAGATACGCGTATTTT. The chain recombines TRBV10-1 with TRBJ2-3, with 9 bases lining up with TRBD2. Germline CDR1 WNHNN, CDR2 SYGVQD (reference sequence). The CDR3 is 17 residues long. Trimming took 2 bases from V and 14 from J; bases not matched to a gene: 20.

The table lists this clonotype with a few counts. The V call is TRBV29-1, the J call TRBJ2-7, with D possibly TRBD1 on 6 matching bases. The V and J ends lost 2 bases and 0 bases respectively, with 17 bases between them. This CDR3 region has 16 residues. Germline values: CDR1 SQVTM, CDR2 ANQGSEA. In DNA form, the CDR3 reads TGCAGCGTTGAAAGAGACTCGACAGGACCCTCCTACGAGCAGTACTTC. Translated, it gives CSVERDSTGPSYEQYF.

This clonotype was recorded many times. The J gene is TRBJ2-7, the V gene TRBV5-6, with D possibly matching TRBD2 (5 bases). This CDR3 region has 14 residues. Trimming left V 1 base short and J 2 bases short, with 10 bases between. Germline CDR1 SGHDT, CDR2 YYEEEE. The CDR3 region is CASSLNPAAYEQYF. The CDR3 nucleotides read TGTGCCAGCAGCTTGAATCCAGCGGCCTACGAGCAGTACTTC.

This rearrangement joins TRBV7-2 to TRBJ2-3; TRBD2 aligns across 7 bases. CDR1 is SGHTA, CDR2 FQGNSA, per germline. This CDR3 spans 18 amino acids. V lost 1 base and J lost 1; bases outside the gene matches: 11. The CDR3 sequence: CASSLEGGGRGGTDTQYF. CDR3 bases: TGTGCCAGCAGCTTAGAAGGAGGCGGGAGAGGCGGCACAGATACGCAGTATTTT.

The V call is TRBV6-6, the J call TRBJ1-1; D ambiguous. Germline values: CDR1 MNHNY, CDR2 SVGAGI (reference sequence). This CDR3 spans 15 amino acids. V was cut by 5 bases and J by 1 base, with 14 bases left in between. The CDR3 nucleotides are TGTGCCAGCAGTAGACGAACAGAAGCGAACACTGAAGCTTTCTTT. It yields the protein CASSRRTEANTEAFF.

The table lists this clonotype with a few counts. The gene calls are TRBV24-1 and TRBJ2-5; TRBD1 matches at 8 bases. The CDR3 covers 14 residues. Germline V lookup: CDR1 KGHDR, CDR2 SFDVKD. Unmatched junction bases numbered 12, after V lost 5 bases and J lost 11 bases. In DNA, the CDR3 is TGTGCCACCAGTGCCCCTGGACAGGGACAGAAGCAGTACTTC. Translation gives CATSAPGQGQKQYF.

The V and J genes are TRBV20-1 and TRBJ2-3, with D tentatively TRBD2 (6 bases). CDR1 and CDR2 from the germline V gene are DFQATT and SNEGSKA (reference sequence). The CDR3 totals 15 residues. Trimming shortened V by 2 bases and J by 0 bases, and 12 bases separated the two germline ends. This CDR3 reads CSARSTGTSTDTQYF. As DNA, the CDR3 is TGCAGTGCTAGATCGACCGGGACTAGCACAGATACGCAGTATTTT.

Remarks on this clonotype: A much larger clonotype is one base distant, so this may be a read error. The chain combines TRBV18 with TRBJ2-5; the match to TRBD2 covers 9 bases. The CDR3 is made up of 12 amino acids. Germline V gene data show CDR1 as KGHSH and CDR2 as LQKENI. CDR3 DNA: TGTGCCAGCGCACCGGACCCGGGACTAGCGTACTTC. This translates into CASAPDPGLAYF.

The chain joins TRBV11-2 to TRBJ1-1; TRBD1 agrees at 9 bases. This CDR3 region has 16 residues. V was pared by 3 bases and J by 1 base, with 6 bases of the junction left unmatched. Germline V gene sequence: CDR1 SGHAT, CDR2 FQNNGV. The CDR3 is CASSFTGGKGNTEAFF. The DNA for the CDR3 is TGTGCCAGCAGCTTTACAGGGGGCAAGGGGAACACTGAAGCTTTCTTT.

The V gene is TRBV5-1, the J gene TRBJ1-2; weak D call: TRBD1 (5 bases). From germline, CDR1 is SGHRS and CDR2 YFSETQ. The germline V and J ends were trimmed by 5 bases and 4 bases, with 15 bases remaining between them. The CDR3 extends over 14 amino acids. The CDR3 region has the DNA TGCGCCAGCAGGGCAGGGTTTCCCCCCTATGGCTACACCTTC. Its translation is CASRAGFPPYGYTF.

This rearrangement joins TRBV28 to TRBJ2-7, with 8 bases matching TRBD2. In germline, CDR1 is MDHEN, CDR2 SYDVKM. CDR3 length: 15 amino acids. V gave up 5 bases and J gave up 4 bases; unmatched junction bases: 10. The CDR3 bases are TGTGCCAGCAGTCCAGTGGGACTAGAGCTATACGAGCAGTACTTC. Its protein product is CASSPVGLELYEQYF. The entire variable domain, with the rest obtained from reference TRBV28 and TRBJ2-7, is as follows: DVKVTQSSRYLVKRTGEKVFLECVQDMDHENMFWYRQDPGLGLRLIYFSYDVKMKEKGDIPEGYSVSREKKERFSLILESASTNQTSMYLCASSPVGLELYEQYFGPGTRLTVT.

CDR3 coding DNA: TGCGCCAGCAGCCCACGGGGCATCATGAACACTGAAGCTTTCTTT. Amino acids: CASSPRGIMNTEAFF. V gene TRBV5-1 combines with J gene TRBJ1-1; a weak D match, TRBD1 (5 bases). Germline V gene data show CDR1 as SGHRS and CDR2 as YFSETQ. This CDR3 comprises 15 residues. The V end was cut by 4 bases, the J end by 0 bases, with 13 bases between.

This sequence joins TRBV3-1 and TRBJ2-1; 11 positions match TRBD2. After removal of 2 bases from V and 6 bases from J, the junction contained 6 bases not matched to a gene. The CDR3 has 16 amino acids. CDR1 is LGHDT and CDR2 is YNNKEL in the germline V gene (reference sequence). The CDR3: CASSQWETSGANEQFF. CDR3 nucleotides: TGTGCCAGCAGCCAATGGGAGACTAGCGGGGCCAATGAGCAGTTCTTC.

The chain recombines TRBV10-2 with TRBJ2-6; 7 positions match TRBD1. Per germline, CDR1 WSHSY and CDR2 SAAADI. Trimming removed 2 bases from V and 2 bases from J; junction bases left unmatched: 6. The CDR3 consists of 17 residues. The CDR3 nucleotides read TGCGCCAGCAGTGAGCCCCCAGGGACAGCTGGGGCCAACGTCCTGACTTTC. Protein product: CASSEPPGTAGANVLTF.

The chain couples TRBV12-3 or TRBV12-4 to TRBJ2-4; no firm D call. This CDR3 has 16 residues. V gave up 7 bases and J gave up 0 bases, with 16 bases separating them. CDR3 protein: CASTPVPGRAKNIQYF. In DNA form, the CDR3 reads TGTGCCAGCACCCCCGTGCCCGGAAGAGCCAAAAACATTCAGTACTTC.

The chain combines TRBV14 with TRBJ2-6, with a weak D call TRBD2 (5 bases). V was pared by 1 base and J by 0 bases, with 13 bases between. From germline, CDR1 is SGHDN and CDR2 FVKESK. The CDR3 spans 18 residues. CDR3 bases: TGTGCCAGCAGCCAAGCCCCGGGGTTCTTCTCTGGGGCCAACGTCCTGACTTTC. This encodes CASSQAPGFFSGANVLTF.

The chain has TRBV11-2 and TRBJ2-5, with D perhaps matching TRBD2 (6 bases). The germline V gene has CDR1 SGHAT and CDR2 FQNNGV. V was shortened by 0 bases and J by 4 bases, with 9 bases between the two germline ends. This CDR3 is built from 14 residues. The CDR3 spells CASSLDPGGETQYF. CDR3 DNA: TGTGCCAGCAGCTTAGATCCCGGGGGAGAGACCCAGTACTTC.

The J gene is TRBJ2-7, the V gene TRBV18, with D possibly TRBD2 on 6 matching bases. V was shortened by 3 bases and J by 0 bases, with 15 bases between the two germline ends. Germline V gene sequence: CDR1 KGHSH, CDR2 LQKENI. This CDR3 is built from 16 residues. This chain's CDR3 is CASSPRERAYSYEQYF. The CDR3 bases are TGTGCCAGCTCACCTCGAGAGCGGGCTTACTCCTACGAGCAGTACTTC.

This clonotype was counted between two and nine times. This chain joins TRBV3-1 and TRBJ2-1; TRBD2 matches at 7 bases. Germline values: CDR1 LGHDT, CDR2 YNNKEL (reference sequence). J lost 9 bases, V lost 4 bases, and 9 bases had no gene match. CDR3 length: 14 amino acids. The CDR3 nucleotides are TGTGCCAGCAGCCTGGCGGGGGAACAGACTGAGCAGTTCTTC. It translates to CASSLAGEQTEQFF.

V and J are TRBV29-1 and TRBJ2-2; 8 bases agree with TRBD2. CDR1 SQVTM and CDR2 ANQGSEA come from the germline V gene. Trimming at V came to 1 base and at J to 0 bases, leaving 10 bases not matched to a gene. The CDR3 is made up of 18 amino acids. The CDR3, as DNA: TGCAGCGTTGAAGTTATGGCCGGGAGGGCTGCGAACACCGGGGAGCTGTTTTTT. It is translated as CSVEVMAGRAANTGELFF.

The chain links TRBV27 to TRBJ2-3; TRBD2 matches at 8 bases. This CDR3 contains 15 residues. Trimming took 8 bases from V and 2 from J; bases not matched to a gene: 9. Germline assignment: CDR1 MNHEY and CDR2 SMNVEV (reference sequence). For the CDR3, the DNA is TGTGCCAGCTCCAGGACTAGCAGCCCCACAGATACGCAGTATTTT. Translated: CASSRTSSPTDTQYF.

Worth noting for this clonotype: A read error may produce the germline difference seen at one junction end. The chain joins TRBV7-9 to TRBJ2-1; 14 bases fit TRBD2. The germline V gene has CDR1 SEHNR and CDR2 FQNEAQ (reference sequence). The CDR3 extends over 20 amino acids. DNA of the CDR3: TGTGCCAGCAGCTCCAGACTAGCGGGAGGGTATTCGAGCTCCTACAATAAGCAGTTCTTC. It codes for CASSSRLAGGYSSSYNKQFF. Combining the CDR3 with reference TRBV7-9 and TRBJ2-1 gives the whole variable domain DTGVSQNPRHKITKRGQNVTFRCDPISEHNRLYWYRQTLGQGPEFLTYFQNEAQLEKSRLLSDRFSAERPKGSFSTLEIQRTEQGDSAMYLCASSSRLAGGYSSSYNKQFFGPGTRLTVL.